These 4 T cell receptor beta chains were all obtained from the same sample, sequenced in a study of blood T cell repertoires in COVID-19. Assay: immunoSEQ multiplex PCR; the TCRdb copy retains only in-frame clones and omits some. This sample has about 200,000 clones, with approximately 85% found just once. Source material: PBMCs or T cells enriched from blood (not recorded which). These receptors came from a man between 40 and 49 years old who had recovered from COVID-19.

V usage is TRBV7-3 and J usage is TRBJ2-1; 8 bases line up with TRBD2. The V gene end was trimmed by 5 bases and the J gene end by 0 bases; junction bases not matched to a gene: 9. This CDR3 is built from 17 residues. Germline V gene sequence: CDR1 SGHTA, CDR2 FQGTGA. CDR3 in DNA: TGTGCCAGCAGCCTCTCAGCGGGAGCAAGCTCCTACAATGAGCAGTTCTTC. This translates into CASSLSAGASSYNEQFF.

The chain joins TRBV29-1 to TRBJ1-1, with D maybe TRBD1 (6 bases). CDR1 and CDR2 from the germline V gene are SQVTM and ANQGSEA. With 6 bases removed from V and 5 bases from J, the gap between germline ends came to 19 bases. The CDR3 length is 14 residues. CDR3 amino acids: CSVARTTGSTEAFF. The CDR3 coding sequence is TGCAGCGTCGCCCGAACCACAGGGAGTACTGAAGCTTTCTTT.

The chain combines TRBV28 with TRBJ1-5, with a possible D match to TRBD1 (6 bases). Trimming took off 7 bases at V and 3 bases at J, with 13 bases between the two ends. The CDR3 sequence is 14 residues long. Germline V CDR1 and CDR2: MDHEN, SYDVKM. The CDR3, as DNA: TGTGCCAGCATCCTCGGACAGCCCAATCAGCCCCAGCATTTT. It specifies CASILGQPNQPQHF. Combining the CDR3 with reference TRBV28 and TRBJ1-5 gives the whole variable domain DVKVTQSSRYLVKRTGEKVFLECVQDMDHENMFWYRQDPGLGLRLIYFSYDVKMKEKGDIPEGYSVSREKKERFSLILESASTNQTSMYLCASILGQPNQPQHFGDGTRLSIL.

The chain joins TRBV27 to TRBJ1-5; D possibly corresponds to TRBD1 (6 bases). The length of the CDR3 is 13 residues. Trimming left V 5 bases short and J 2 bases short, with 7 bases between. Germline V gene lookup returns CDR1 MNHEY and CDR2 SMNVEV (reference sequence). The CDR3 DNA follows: TGTGCCAGCAGTCAGGGGCGCAATCAGCCCCAGCATTTT. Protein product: CASSQGRNQPQHF.